This T cell receptor (beta chain) was documented in a study of chemoradiotherapy in HPV16-positive cancers. The wider study: Functional T-cell assays on a couple of HPV16-positive patients' cells defined candidate HPV-specific clones and common TCR motifs. Study-wide points: During treatment, candidate HPV-specific clones and E7-related motifs expanded in tumor.

V was pared by 2 bases and J by 4 bases, with 11 bases between. The CDR3 length is 14 residues. Germline assignment: CDR1 MNHEY and CDR2 SVGAGI. Worth noting for this clone: Its antigen remains unknown.

Produced via immunoSEQ multiplex PCR; TCRdb's table is partial and in-frame only. The data show 5,300 or so clones, 70% to 90% seen once. The sample here was tumor tissue, taken from a patient who underwent chemoradiotherapy. This chain links TRBV6-5 with TRBJ1-2; D is undetermined. The source of this sequence is a human donor with HPV-associated anogenital cancer. CDR3 sequence reads: CASSYRQGPYGYTF. For the CDR3, the DNA is TGTGCCAGCAGTTACAGGCAAGGGCCCTATGGCTACACCTTC.